This TCR beta chain is from a study of early T cells in non-severe SARS-CoV-2 infection. Study summary: The sequenced material was bulk RNA from unsorted whole blood, and its chains were unpaired.

Researchers attached unique molecular identifiers to individual cDNA molecules. TCRdb re-called the 5' RACE reads through MiXCR, storing one row per CDR3 protein. Of approximately 120,000 distinct CDR3 sequences in the sample, 15% were seen once. The V gene lost 5 bases and the J gene lost 0 bases, with 11 bases spanning the gap. CDR3 size: 15 residues. CDR1 and CDR2 (germline): PRHDT, FYEKMQ (reference sequence). Study-level results: Missing private and CD4 specificities, VDJdb matching favored anti-spike CD8 responses.

Comments on this clonotype: Its cognate antigen is unknown.

The sequencing input was whole blood. The chain joins TRBV13 to TRBJ2-1, with D perhaps matching TRBD2 (6 bases). The receptor comes from an adult who was a healthcare worker with PCR-confirmed SARS-CoV-2 infection or an uninfected control (not recorded which). CDR3 nucleotide sequence: TGTGCCAGCAGCCGGGGACTCCCCTCCTACAATGAGCAGTTCTTC. Amino acid sequence: CASSRGLPSYNEQFF.